This TCR beta chain stems from a study of metastatic and nonmetastatic thyroid tumors. Trimming removed 2 bases at V and 3 bases at J, with 15 bases between. Germline V lookup: CDR1 KGHDR, CDR2 SFDVKD. CDR3 length: 16 residues. TCRdb re-processed the PCR reads through MiXCR. Of tens of thousands of clones listed, less than 25% are singletons. This clone was recorded a few times. The antigen is undetermined. All patients were treatment-naive before thyroid surgery. Study outcomes and limitations: Reports indicated that malignant thyroid tumors showed significantly higher TCR beta diversity than benign nodules did, in blood and tumor.

Sequencing used blood. The V gene is TRBV24-1, the J gene TRBJ1-2; D perhaps matches TRBD1 (5 bases). The sequence came from a female donor with papillary thyroid cancer or a benign thyroid nodule (not recorded which). Some clones in this sample may be carry-over from other donors' samples. CDR3 residues: CATSDYGVAGDYGYTF. Written as DNA, the CDR3 is TGTGCCACCAGTGATTACGGGGTGGCGGGGGACTATGGCTACACCTTC.